The 2 T cell receptor beta chains reported below all come from one sample, sequenced in a study of blood T cell repertoires in COVID-19 (dated by TCRdb to 2018 to 2020). The protocol used for the library was the immunoSEQ multiplex PCR assay. TCRdb retrieved this table from immuneACCESS and kept in-frame rearrangements only. Not all clones are present; in checked studies, unresolved V genes account for under half, and no reason is known for the remainder. Within this sample are almost 250,000 clones, with about 82% of them counted one time only. Clones ranked in the top ten supply 5% to 7% of the sample. Material: peripheral blood. The receptor source for this set is a woman of 80 years or more with COVID-19, enrolled during active disease.

This sequence joins TRBV10-3 and TRBJ2-2; a weak D match, TRBD2 (5 bases). Germline values: CDR1 ENHRY, CDR2 SYGVKD. The CDR3 extends over 15 amino acids. Trimming removed 6 bases from V and 1 base from J, with 12 bases in between. The CDR3 loop reads CAISPDWMNTGELFF. The CDR3 coding sequence is TGTGCCATCAGCCCGGACTGGATGAACACCGGGGAGCTGTTTTTT.

The J gene is TRBJ1-1, the V gene TRBV6-5; 9 positions agree with TRBD1. CDR1 MNHEY and CDR2 SVGAGI come from the germline V gene. The trim removed 6 bases at V and 9 bases at J, leaving 14 bases unmatched. The CDR3 is made up of 15 amino acids. CDR3 DNA sequence: TGTGCCAGCAGCCGGTCGACAGGGGGGCCCAGGAAAGCTTTCTTT. It yields the protein CASSRSTGGPRKAFF.